This T cell receptor (beta chain) was profiled in a study of CD8 T cells in Susac syndrome. Sequencing of TCR beta was performed on blood CD8+ T cells and on blood CD4+ T cells. Looked up from germline, CDR1 is LGHDT and CDR2 is YNNKEL (reference sequence). CDR3 length: 15 amino acids. Trimming took 4 bases from V and 6 from J; bases not matched to a gene: 7. RNA, at roughly 0.5 to 1 ug, was reverse transcribed with random hexamers. An immunoSEQ multiplex PCR generated amplified TCR beta CDR3 products spanning 54 Vbeta and 13 Jbeta. From the immunoSEQ multiplex PCR reads, TCRdb called clonotypes with MiXCR, one entry per CDR3 protein. The sample yields under 250,000 distinct CDR3 sequences, roughly 95% seen once.

The source is a human donor with multiple sclerosis. This chain uses TRBV3-1 with TRBJ2-2, with TRBD2 matching over 8 bases. Specimen: CD4+ T cells from PBMCs. CDR3 residues: CASSRSDGRAGELFF. In DNA form, the CDR3 reads TGTGCCAGCAGCCGCTCCGACGGGAGGGCCGGGGAGCTGTTTTTT.